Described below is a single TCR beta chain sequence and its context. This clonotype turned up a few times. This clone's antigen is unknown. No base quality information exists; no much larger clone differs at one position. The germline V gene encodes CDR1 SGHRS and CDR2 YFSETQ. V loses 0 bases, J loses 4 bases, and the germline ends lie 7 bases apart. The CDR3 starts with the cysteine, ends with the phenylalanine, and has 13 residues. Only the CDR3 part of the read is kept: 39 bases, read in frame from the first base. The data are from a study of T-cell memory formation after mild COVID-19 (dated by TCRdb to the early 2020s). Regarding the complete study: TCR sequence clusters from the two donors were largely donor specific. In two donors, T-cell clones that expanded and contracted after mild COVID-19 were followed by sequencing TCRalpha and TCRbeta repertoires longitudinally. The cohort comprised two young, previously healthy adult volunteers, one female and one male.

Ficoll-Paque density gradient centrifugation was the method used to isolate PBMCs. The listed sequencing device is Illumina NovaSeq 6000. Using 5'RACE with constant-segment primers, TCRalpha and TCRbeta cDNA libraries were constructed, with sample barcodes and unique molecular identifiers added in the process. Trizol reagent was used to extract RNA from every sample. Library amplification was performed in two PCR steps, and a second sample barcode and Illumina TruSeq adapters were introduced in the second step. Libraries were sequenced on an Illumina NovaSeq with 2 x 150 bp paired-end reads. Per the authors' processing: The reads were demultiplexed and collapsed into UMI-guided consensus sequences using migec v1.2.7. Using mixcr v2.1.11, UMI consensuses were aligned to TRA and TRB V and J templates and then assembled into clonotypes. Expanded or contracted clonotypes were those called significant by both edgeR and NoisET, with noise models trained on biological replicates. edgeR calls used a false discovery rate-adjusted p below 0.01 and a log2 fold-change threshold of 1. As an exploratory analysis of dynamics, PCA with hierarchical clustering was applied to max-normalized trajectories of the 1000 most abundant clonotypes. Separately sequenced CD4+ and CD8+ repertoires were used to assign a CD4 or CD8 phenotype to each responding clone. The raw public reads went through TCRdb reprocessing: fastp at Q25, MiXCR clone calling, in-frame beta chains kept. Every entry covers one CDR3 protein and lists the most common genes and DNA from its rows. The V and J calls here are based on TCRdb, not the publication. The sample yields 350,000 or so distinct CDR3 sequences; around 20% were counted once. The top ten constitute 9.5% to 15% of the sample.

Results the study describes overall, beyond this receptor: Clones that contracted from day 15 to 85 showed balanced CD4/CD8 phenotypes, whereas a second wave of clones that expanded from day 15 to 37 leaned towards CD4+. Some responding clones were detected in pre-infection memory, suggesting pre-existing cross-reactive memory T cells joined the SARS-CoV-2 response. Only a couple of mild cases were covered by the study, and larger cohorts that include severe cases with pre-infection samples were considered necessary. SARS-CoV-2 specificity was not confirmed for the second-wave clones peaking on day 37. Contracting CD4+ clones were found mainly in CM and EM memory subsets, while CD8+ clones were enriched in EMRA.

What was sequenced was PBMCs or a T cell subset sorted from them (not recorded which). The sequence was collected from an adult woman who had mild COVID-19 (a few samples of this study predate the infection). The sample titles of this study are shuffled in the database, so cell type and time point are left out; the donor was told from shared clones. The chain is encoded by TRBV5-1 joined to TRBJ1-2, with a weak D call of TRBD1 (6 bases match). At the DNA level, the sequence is TGCGCCAGCAGCTTGGAGGACAGCTATGGCTACACCTTC. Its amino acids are CASSLEDSYGYTF.